The 16 T cell receptor beta chains given below trace back to one sample, sequenced in a study of blood T cells in healthy people across ages. For the second PCR, which ran for about 6 to 11 cycles, a sample-barcoded 5' primer and a J-beta primer mix were used. MiXCR, run by TCRdb on the 5' RACE reads, gives a single entry per CDR3 protein. The sample has 270,000 or so distinct CDR3 sequences; roughly a quarter are singletons. The specimen sequenced was blood. The receptor source for this set is a woman aged 70 to 79 in good health.

This chain links TRBV7-9 with TRBJ1-3; no firm D call. This CDR3 contains 13 residues. The V end lost 6 bases, the J end lost 3 bases, and 9 bases lay between the germline ends. The germline V gene encodes CDR1 SEHNR and CDR2 FQNEAQ (reference sequence). In DNA form, the CDR3 reads TGTGCCAGCAGTTTCATTGTTGGAAACACCATATATTTT. Protein sequence: CASSFIVGNTIYF.

The V gene is TRBV7-9, the J gene TRBJ2-7; 11 bases are shared with TRBD2. This CDR3 comprises 15 residues. The ends lost 3 bases at V and 7 bases at J; junction bases unmatched: 8. From germline, CDR1 is SEHNR and CDR2 FQNEAQ (reference sequence). CDR3 in amino acids: CASSFLAGGPKEQYF. For the CDR3, the DNA is TGTGCCAGCAGCTTCTTAGCGGGAGGGCCGAAGGAGCAGTACTTC.

The chain recombines TRBV7-2 with TRBJ2-3; TRBD2 aligns across 11 bases. The CDR3 spans 18 residues. V shed 3 bases and J 3 bases; nucleotides not matched to a gene: 11. The germline V gene encodes CDR1 SGHTA and CDR2 FQGNSA. CDR3 protein: CASSLGVSGGAVTDTQYF. Written as DNA, the CDR3 is TGTGCCAGCAGCTTGGGGGTTAGCGGGGGGGCCGTTACAGATACGCAGTATTTT. The full variable domain, in which reference TRBV7-2 and TRBJ2-3 provide the parts outside the CDR3, is GAGVSQSPSNKVTEKGKDVELRCDPISGHTALYWYRQSLGQGLEFLIYFQGNSAPDKSGLPSDRFSAERTGGSVSTLTIQRTQQEDSAVYLCASSLGVSGGAVTDTQYFGPGTRLTVL.

The V call is TRBV7-2, the J call TRBJ2-5; TRBD1 agrees at 8 bases. TRBJ2-7 matches the DNA end more closely, so the J call is doubtful. Germline V lookup: CDR1 SGHTA, CDR2 FQGNSA. The CDR3 consists of 15 residues. CDR3 residues: CASSTPTGDFYEQYF. The CDR3, as DNA: TGTGCCAGCAGCACACCGACAGGGGATTTCTACGAGCAGTACTTC.

This clonotype was counted only a few times. The chain has TRBV20-1 and TRBJ1-1; 8 bases line up with TRBD1. In germline, CDR1 is DFQATT, CDR2 SNEGSKA (reference sequence). The trim removed 3 bases at V and 3 bases at J, leaving 6 bases unmatched. The CDR3 totals 14 residues. The CDR3 region has the DNA TGCAGTGCTAGGACCAGGGGGCGCGACACTGAAGCTTTCTTT. It translates to CSARTRGRDTEAFF.

The chain links TRBV4-1 to TRBJ2-5; D call uncertain. The CDR3 sequence is 16 residues long. Germline V gene lookup returns CDR1 MGHRA and CDR2 YSYEKL. Trimming removed 1 base at V and 7 bases at J, with 19 bases between. CDR3 in DNA: TGCGCCAGCAGCCAAGGCCGGGTACCCCCCCATTGGACCCAGTACTTC. It yields the protein CASSQGRVPPHWTQYF.

This clonotype was picked up a small number of times. V usage is TRBV7-8 and J usage is TRBJ1-6; possible D gene TRBD1, 5 bases. CDR1 SGHVS and CDR2 FQNEAQ come from the germline V gene. V lost 5 bases and J lost 17, with 16 bases in between. This CDR3 spans 12 amino acids. DNA for the CDR3: TGTGCCAGCAGCGCTGACCGGGACGGGGTCCACTTT. Protein: CASSADRDGVHF.

This clonotype has just a few counts. The chain uses TRBV9 and TRBJ2-6; tentatively, D is TRBD1 (5 bases). The CDR3 consists of 14 residues. V lost 0 bases and J lost 13, with 14 bases in between. Germline lookup yields CDR1 SGDLS and CDR2 YYNGEE. As DNA, the CDR3 is TGTGCCAGCAGCGTAGCCTCAGGGCTAGGAGTCCTGACTTTC. Protein: CASSVASGLGVLTF.

As for this clonotype: This may come from a read error, since a much larger clone is one base off. The chain carries TRBV6-2 or TRBV6-3 and TRBJ2-1; TRBD2 is a possible D gene (5 bases). This CDR3 is 14 amino acids long. CDR1 and CDR2 (germline): MNHEY, SVGEGT. V was trimmed by 6 bases and J by 0 bases, leaving 9 bases between them. The CDR3 DNA reads TGTGCCAGCAGCGAGGGCGCCTCCTACAATGAGCAGTTCTTC. Encoded protein: CASSEGASYNEQFF.

This clonotype came up once. V usage is TRBV9 and J usage is TRBJ2-3; D is unclear. The CDR3 sequence is 16 residues long. In germline, CDR1 is SGDLS, CDR2 YYNGEE. V was shortened by 4 bases and J by 4 bases, with 19 bases between the two germline ends. The CDR3 nucleotides read TGTGCCAGCAGCCCATATAAGGCAGGCGGTGCAGATACGCAGTATTTT. Its protein product is CASSPYKAGGADTQYF. The complete variable domain, with remaining parts taken from reference TRBV9 and TRBJ2-3, reads DSGVTQTPKHLITATGQRVTLRCSPRSGDLSVYWYQQSLDQGLQFLIQYYNGEERAKGNILERFSAQQFPDLHSELNLSSLELGDSALYFCASSPYKAGGADTQYFGPGTRLTVL.

The CDR3 protein is CASITGGTASYNEQFF. In nucleotides, the CDR3 is TGTGCCAGCATTACCGGTGGGACAGCGTCCTACAATGAGCAGTTCTTC. V gene TRBV28 combines with J gene TRBJ2-1; the match to TRBD1 covers 7 bases. This CDR3 comprises 16 residues. Trimming cost V 7 bases and J 1 base; bases outside gene matches: 10. The germline CDR1 and CDR2 sequences are MDHEN and SYDVKM.

This clonotype was counted a few times. This sequence joins TRBV5-1 and TRBJ1-4, with 7 positions matching TRBD1. The junction had 11 bases not matched to a gene; V was cut back by 3 bases and J by 12 bases. CDR1 SGHRS and CDR2 YFSETQ come from the germline V gene. The CDR3 contains 14 residues. The CDR3: CASSSGQLDSQLFF. Written as DNA, the CDR3 is TGCGCCAGCAGCTCGGGACAGTTGGATTCCCAACTGTTTTTT.

Many counts were recorded for this clonotype. The chain links TRBV6-2 or TRBV6-3 to TRBJ2-1; 7 positions match TRBD1. The germline CDR1 and CDR2 sequences are MNHEY and SVGEGT. V lost 8 bases, J lost 10 bases, and 11 bases stayed unmatched. The CDR3 has 13 amino acids. CDR3 region: CASSWDSLEEQFF. As DNA, the CDR3 is TGTGCCAGCTCCTGGGACAGCTTGGAGGAGCAGTTCTTC.

The chain employs TRBV7-2 and TRBJ2-1; D tentatively reads TRBD1 or TRBD2 (5 bases each). The DNA matches TRBJ2-5 better at its end, which makes the J call doubtful. Germline CDR1 reads SGHTA; CDR2 reads FQGNSA. CDR3 length equals 15 residues. The CDR3 sequence is CASILRWGFQETQYF. Written as DNA, the CDR3 is TGTGCCAGCATCCTTAGATGGGGGTTCCAAGAGACCCAGTACTTC.

Only a few counts were recorded for this clonotype. V gene TRBV7-9 combines with J gene TRBJ2-5, with 8 bases identical to TRBD1. CDR3 length: 12 amino acids. Germline CDR1 reads SEHNR; CDR2 reads FQNEAQ (reference sequence). J gave up 12 bases and V 5 bases, and 8 bases lay outside the gene matches. The CDR3 here is CASSLGRGLEYF. The CDR3 coding sequence is TGTGCCAGCAGCCTAGGCAGGGGGCTGGAGTACTTC.

CDR3 DNA sequence: TGCAGCGGAAAGGACAGGGACGAGCAGTACTTC. This sequence encodes CSGKDRDEQYF. The chain couples TRBV29-1 to TRBJ2-7, with 8 bases aligning to TRBD1. Germline CDR1 and CDR2: SQVTM and ANQGSEA. The CDR3 is 11 residues long. With 7 bases clipped from V and 5 bases from J, the junction kept 4 bases outside the gene matches.